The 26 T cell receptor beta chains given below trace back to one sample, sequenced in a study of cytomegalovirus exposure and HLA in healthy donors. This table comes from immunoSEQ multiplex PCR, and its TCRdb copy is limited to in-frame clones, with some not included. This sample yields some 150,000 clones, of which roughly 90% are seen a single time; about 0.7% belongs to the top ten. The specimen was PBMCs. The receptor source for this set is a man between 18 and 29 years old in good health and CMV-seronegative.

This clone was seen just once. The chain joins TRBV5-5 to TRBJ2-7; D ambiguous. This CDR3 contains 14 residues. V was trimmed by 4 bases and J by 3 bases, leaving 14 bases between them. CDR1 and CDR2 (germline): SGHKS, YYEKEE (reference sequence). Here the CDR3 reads CASSGVGKDYEQYV. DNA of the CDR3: TGTGCCAGCAGCGGGGTAGGTAAGGACTACGAGCAGTACGTC.

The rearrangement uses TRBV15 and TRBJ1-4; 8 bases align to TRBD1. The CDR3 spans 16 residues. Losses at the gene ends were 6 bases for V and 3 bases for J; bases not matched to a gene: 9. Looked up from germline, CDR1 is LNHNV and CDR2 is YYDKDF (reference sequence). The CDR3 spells CATRFDRGDSNEKLFF. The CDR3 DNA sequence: TGTGCCACCAGATTCGACAGGGGAGATTCTAATGAAAAACTGTTTTTT.

As DNA, the CDR3 is TGCGCCAGCAGCTCCGGACAGGCGAACACTGAAGCTTTCTTT. This gives the protein CASSSGQANTEAFF. The chain joins TRBV5-1 to TRBJ1-1, with 7 bases matching TRBD1. CDR1 and CDR2 from the germline V gene are SGHRS and YFSETQ. J gave up 1 base and V 3 bases, and 3 bases lay outside the gene matches. CDR3 length: 14 amino acids.

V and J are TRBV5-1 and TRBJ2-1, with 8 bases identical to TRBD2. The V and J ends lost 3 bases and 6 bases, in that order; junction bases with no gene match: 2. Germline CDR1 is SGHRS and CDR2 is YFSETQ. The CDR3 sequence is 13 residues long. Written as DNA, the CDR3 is TGCGCCAGCAGCTCGGGAGGGGCCAATGAGCAGTTCTTC. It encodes CASSSGGANEQFF.

The DNA of the CDR3 is TGTGCCAGCAGCCAAGATATTCCCTCCGGGGAGCAGTACTTC. Residues: CASSQDIPSGEQYF. The J gene is TRBJ2-7, the V gene TRBV14, with unresolved D. The V gene's germline CDR1 is SGHDN and CDR2 FVKESK. There are 14 residues in the CDR3. V lost 0 bases and J lost 7, with 13 bases in between.

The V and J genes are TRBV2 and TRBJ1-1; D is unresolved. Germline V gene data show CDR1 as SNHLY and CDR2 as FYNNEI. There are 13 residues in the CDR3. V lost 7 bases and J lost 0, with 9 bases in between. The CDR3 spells CASNRRMNTEAFF. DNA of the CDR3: TGTGCCAGCAATCGGAGGATGAACACTGAAGCTTTCTTT.

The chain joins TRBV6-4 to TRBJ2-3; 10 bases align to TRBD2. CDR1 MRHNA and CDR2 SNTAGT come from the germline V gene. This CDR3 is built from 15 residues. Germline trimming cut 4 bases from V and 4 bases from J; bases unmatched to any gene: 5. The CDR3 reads CASSVSSGSPDTQYF. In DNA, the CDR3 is TGTGCCAGCAGTGTGTCTAGCGGGAGCCCAGATACGCAGTATTTT.

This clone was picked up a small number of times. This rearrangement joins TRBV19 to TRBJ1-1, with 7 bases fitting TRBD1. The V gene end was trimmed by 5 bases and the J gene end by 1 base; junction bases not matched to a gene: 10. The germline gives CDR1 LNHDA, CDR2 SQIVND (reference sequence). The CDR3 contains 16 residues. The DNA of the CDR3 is TGTGCCAGTAGTGTACGACAGGGATTGGGGAACACTGAAGCTTTCTTT. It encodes CASSVRQGLGNTEAFF.

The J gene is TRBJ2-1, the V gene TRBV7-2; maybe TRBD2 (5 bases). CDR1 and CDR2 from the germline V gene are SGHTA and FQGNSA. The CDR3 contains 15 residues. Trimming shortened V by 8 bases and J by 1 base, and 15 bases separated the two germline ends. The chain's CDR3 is CASRSPGNSYNEQFF. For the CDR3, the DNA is TGTGCCAGCCGATCGCCGGGAAATTCCTACAATGAGCAGTTCTTC.

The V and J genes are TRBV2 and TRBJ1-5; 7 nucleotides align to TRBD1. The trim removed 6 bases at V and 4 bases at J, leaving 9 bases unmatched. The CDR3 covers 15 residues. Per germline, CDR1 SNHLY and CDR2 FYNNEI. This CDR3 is CASRPEPGQNQPQHF. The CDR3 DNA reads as TGTGCCAGCAGGCCCGAGCCGGGACAGAATCAGCCCCAGCATTTT.

For the CDR3, the DNA is TGTGCCAGCAGTTCAGGGGGCTCGGGCACTGAAGCTTTCTTT. Protein: CASSSGGSGTEAFF. The chain has TRBV7-3 and TRBJ1-1; 8 nucleotides align to TRBD1. Trimming cost V 6 bases and J 4 bases; bases outside gene matches: 7. Germline V CDR1 and CDR2: SGHTA, FQGTGA. The CDR3 spans 14 residues.

The CDR3 DNA reads as TGTGCCTGGAGTTACACAGGAGCTTATGGCTACACCTTC. Translated, it gives CAWSYTGAYGYTF. This chain connects TRBV30 to TRBJ1-2; weak D call: TRBD1 (5 bases). This CDR3 is 13 amino acids long. CDR1 GTSNPN and CDR2 SVGIG come from the germline V gene (reference sequence). Trimming shortened V by 2 bases and J by 5 bases, and 12 bases separated the two germline ends. Variable domain in full (rest from reference TRBV30 and TRBJ1-2): SQTIHQWPATLVQPVGSPLSLECTVEGTSNPNLYWYRQAAGRGLQLLFYSVGIGQISSEVPQNLSASRPQDRQFILSSKKLLLSDSGFYLCAWSYTGAYGYTFGSGTRLTVV.

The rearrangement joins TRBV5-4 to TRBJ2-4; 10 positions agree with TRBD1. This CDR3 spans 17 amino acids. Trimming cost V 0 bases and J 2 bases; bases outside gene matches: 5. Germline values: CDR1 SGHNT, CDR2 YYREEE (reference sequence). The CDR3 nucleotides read TGTGCCAGCAGCTTGGCCGGACAGGGGGGCACCAAAAACATTCAGTACTTC. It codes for CASSLAGQGGTKNIQYF.

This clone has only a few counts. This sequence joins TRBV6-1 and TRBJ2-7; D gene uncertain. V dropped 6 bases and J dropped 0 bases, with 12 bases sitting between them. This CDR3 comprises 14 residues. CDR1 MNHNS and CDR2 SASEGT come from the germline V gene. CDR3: CASREQSSSYEQYF. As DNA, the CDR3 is TGTGCCAGCAGGGAGCAGTCGAGCTCCTACGAGCAGTACTTC.

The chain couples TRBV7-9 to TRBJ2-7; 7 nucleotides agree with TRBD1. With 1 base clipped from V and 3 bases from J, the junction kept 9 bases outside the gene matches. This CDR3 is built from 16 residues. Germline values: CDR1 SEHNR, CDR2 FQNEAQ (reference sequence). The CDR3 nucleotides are TGTGCCAGCAGCTTAGGGGTCGGGACAGCCTTCTACGAGCAGTACTTC. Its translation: CASSLGVGTAFYEQYF.

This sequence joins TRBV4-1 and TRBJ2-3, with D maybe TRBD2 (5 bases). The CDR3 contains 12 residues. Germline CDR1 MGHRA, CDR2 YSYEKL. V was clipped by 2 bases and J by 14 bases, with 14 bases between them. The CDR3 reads CASSQTGISAYF. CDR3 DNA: TGCGCCAGCAGCCAAACCGGGATATCGGCGTATTTT.

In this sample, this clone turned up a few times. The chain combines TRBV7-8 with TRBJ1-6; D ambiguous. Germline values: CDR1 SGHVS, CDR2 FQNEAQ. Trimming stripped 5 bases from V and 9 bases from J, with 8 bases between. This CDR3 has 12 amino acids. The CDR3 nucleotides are TGTGCCAGCAGCGCCGGGTTTTCACCCCTCCACTTT. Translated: CASSAGFSPLHF.

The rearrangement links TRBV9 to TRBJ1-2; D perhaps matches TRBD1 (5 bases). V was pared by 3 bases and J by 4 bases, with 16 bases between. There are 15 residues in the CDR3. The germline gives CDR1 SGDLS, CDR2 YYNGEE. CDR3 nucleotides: TGTGCCAGCAGCGCCGTTGATGGGGCGACCTATGGCTACACCTTC. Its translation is CASSAVDGATYGYTF. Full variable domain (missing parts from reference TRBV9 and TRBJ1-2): DSGVTQTPKHLITATGQRVTLRCSPRSGDLSVYWYQQSLDQGLQFLIQYYNGEERAKGNILERFSAQQFPDLHSELNLSSLELGDSALYFCASSAVDGATYGYTFGSGTRLTVV.

CDR3 amino acids: CASSFRKGLTTNEKLFF. The CDR3, as DNA: TGTGCCAGCAGTTTTCGTAAGGGGCTAACAACTAATGAAAAACTGTTTTTT. The chain couples TRBV27 to TRBJ1-4; TRBD1 might be the D (5 bases). The CDR3 contains 17 residues. The germline V and J ends were trimmed by 3 bases and 0 bases, with 14 bases remaining between them. Germline CDR1 is MNHEY and CDR2 is SMNVEV (reference sequence).

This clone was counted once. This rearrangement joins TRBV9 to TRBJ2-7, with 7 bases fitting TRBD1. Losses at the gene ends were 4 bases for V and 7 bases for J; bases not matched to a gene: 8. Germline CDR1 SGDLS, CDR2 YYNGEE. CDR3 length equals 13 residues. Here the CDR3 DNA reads TGTGCCAGCAGCCCCCAGGGGGTGGAGGAGCAGTACTTC. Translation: CASSPQGVEEQYF.

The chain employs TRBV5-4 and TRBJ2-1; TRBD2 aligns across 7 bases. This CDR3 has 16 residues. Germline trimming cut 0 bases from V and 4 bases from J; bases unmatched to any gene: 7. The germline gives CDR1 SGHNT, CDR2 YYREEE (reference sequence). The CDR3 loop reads CASSLGASGAYNEQFF. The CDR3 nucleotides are TGTGCCAGCAGCTTGGGGGCCAGCGGGGCGTACAATGAGCAGTTCTTC.

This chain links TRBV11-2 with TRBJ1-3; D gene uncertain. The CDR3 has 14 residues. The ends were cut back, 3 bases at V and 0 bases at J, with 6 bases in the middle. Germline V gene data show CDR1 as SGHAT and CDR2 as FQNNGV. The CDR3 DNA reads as TGTGCCAGCAGCTTTATAAACTCTGGAAACACCATATATTTT. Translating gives CASSFINSGNTIYF.

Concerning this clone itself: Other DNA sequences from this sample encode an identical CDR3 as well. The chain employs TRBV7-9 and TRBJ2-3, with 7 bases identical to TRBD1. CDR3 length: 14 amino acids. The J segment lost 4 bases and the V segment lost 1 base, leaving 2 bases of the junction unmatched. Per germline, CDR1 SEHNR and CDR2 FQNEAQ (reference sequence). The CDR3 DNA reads TGTGCCAGCAGCTTAGGCCAGGGGGCAGATACGCAGTATTTT. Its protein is CASSLGQGADTQYF.

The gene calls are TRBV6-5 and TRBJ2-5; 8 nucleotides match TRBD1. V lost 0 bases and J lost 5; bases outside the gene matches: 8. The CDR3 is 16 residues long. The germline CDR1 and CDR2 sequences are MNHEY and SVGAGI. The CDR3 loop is CASSYSPGGSWETQYF. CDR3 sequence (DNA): TGTGCCAGCAGTTACTCACCAGGGGGCAGTTGGGAGACCCAGTACTTC.

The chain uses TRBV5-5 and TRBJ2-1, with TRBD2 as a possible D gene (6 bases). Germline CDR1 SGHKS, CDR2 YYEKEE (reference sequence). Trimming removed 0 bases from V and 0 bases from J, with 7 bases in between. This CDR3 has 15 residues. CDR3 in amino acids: CASSLGGDSYNEQFF. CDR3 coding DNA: TGTGCCAGCAGCTTGGGCGGGGACTCCTACAATGAGCAGTTCTTC.

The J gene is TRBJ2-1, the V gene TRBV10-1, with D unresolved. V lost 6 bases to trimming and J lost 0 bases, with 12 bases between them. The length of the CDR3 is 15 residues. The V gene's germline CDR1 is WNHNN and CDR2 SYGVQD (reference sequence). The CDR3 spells CASRNVRSSYNEQFF. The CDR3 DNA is TGCGCCAGCAGAAACGTCCGGAGCTCCTACAATGAGCAGTTCTTC.